Listed below are T cell receptor beta chains from one sample, sequenced in a study. TCRdb used MiXCR to reprocess the 5' RACE reads, holding one entry per CDR3 protein. The table records tens of thousands of distinct CDR3 sequences, more than 25% of them present only once. The sequenced sample was tumor-infiltrating memory CD4+ T cells sorted from the breast tumor. The receptor source for this set is a female donor with breast cancer. The CDR3 runs from the conserved cysteine through the conserved F or W. The order of the fields is J gene, V gene, D gene, clone size, CDR3 protein, CDR3 DNA. The D gene is left open where the match is weak. Clone sizes are given selectively: once, few, many, or a class where the clone is expanded.

TRBJ2-7 TRBV20-1 TRBD2 . CSASRPLAGASEQYF TGCAGTGCTAGCCGACCTCTAGCGGGAGCCTCCGAGCAGTACTTC
TRBJ2-5 TRBV28 TRBD1 . CASSVDRARQETQYF TGTGCCAGCAGTGTGGACAGGGCGCGCCAAGAGACCCAGTACTTC
TRBJ1-2 TRBV28 . . CASSADINYGYTF TGTGCCAGCAGCGCCGATATCAACTATGGCTACACCTTC
TRBJ1-1 TRBV20-1 . few CSARDQVEAFF TGCAGTGCTAGAGATCAGGTCGAAGCTTTCTTT
TRBJ2-1 TRBV5-1 TRBD2 . CASSLKLAGDDEQFF TGCGCCAGCAGCTTGAAACTAGCGGGAGACGATGAGCAGTTCTTC
TRBJ1-1 TRBV5-1 . . CASSPSGTGNTEAFF TGCGCCAGCAGCCCGTCCGGGACGGGGAACACTGAAGCTTTCTTT
TRBJ2-5 TRBV29-1 TRBD2 . CSVDLAGQETQYF TGCAGCGTTGACCTAGCGGGACAAGAGACCCAGTACTTC
TRBJ1-4 TRBV5-1 . . CASSLMGTGTNEKLFF TGCGCCAGCAGCTTGATGGGCACGGGGACTAATGAAAAACTGTTTTTT
TRBJ2-7 TRBV6-6 . . CATGGSSYEQYF TGTGCCACCGGGGGAAGCAGCTACGAGCAGTACTTC
TRBJ2-7 TRBV5-5 TRBD1 . CASSLYLGGQGFREQYF TGTGCCAGCAGCTTATACTTAGGAGGACAGGGATTCCGCGAGCAGTACTTC
TRBJ1-1 TRBV6-1 . . CASRLAPNTEAFF TGTGCCAGCCGATTGGCCCCGAACACTGAAGCTTTCTTT
TRBJ2-1 TRBV12-3/TRBV12-4 . . CASRRTDQAYNEQFF TGTGCCAGCAGGAGGACAGACCAAGCCTACAATGAGCAGTTCTTC
TRBJ1-1 TRBV7-2 . . CASGDRTATEAFF TGTGCCAGCGGAGATCGGACAGCCACTGAAGCTTTCTTT
TRBJ2-7 TRBV12-3/TRBV12-4 . . CASTGTGTYEQYF TGTGCCAGCACCGGTACAGGGACCTACGAGCAGTACTTC
TRBJ2-4 TRBV5-6 . . CASSLMAHSGKNIQYF TGTGCCAGCAGCTTGATGGCCCATTCGGGCAAAAACATTCAGTACTTC
TRBJ1-4 TRBV25-1 . . CASSGHGPRNEKLFF TGTGCCAGCAGTGGTCATGGACCGCGGAATGAAAAACTGTTTTTT
TRBJ1-5 TRBV7-2 . . CASSLASDQPQHF TGTGCCAGCAGCTTAGCTAGCGATCAGCCCCAGCATTTT
TRBJ1-5 TRBV5-1 TRBD1 . CASSIGTAGQPQHF TGCGCCAGCAGCATCGGGACAGCGGGTCAGCCCCAGCATTTT
TRBJ2-3 TRBV28 TRBD2 . CASSLISGLAADTQYF TGTGCCAGCAGTCTTATTAGCGGGTTGGCGGCAGATACGCAGTATTTT
TRBJ2-5 TRBV7-9 . . CASSNSTVGTQYF TGTGCCAGCAGCAACTCTACGGTGGGGACCCAGTACTTC